The T cell receptor beta chain under discussion was sequenced for a study of beta chain features in type 1 diabetes. In the study overall: The samples had about 110,000,000 sorted cells examined in all.

This clone has more than one count but fewer than ten. Its target is not known. One heparinised draw, averaging roughly 100 mL, was taken per donor. CDR1 is MDHEN, CDR2 SYDVKM, per germline. The CDR3 is 14 residues long. The ends were cut back, 6 bases at V and 3 bases at J, with 12 bases in the middle. Expressed TCRB transcripts were sequenced, since all the RNA that had been isolated was reverse transcribed. Naive, central memory and regulatory T cell samples came to a mean of roughly 3.6 million reads. This table comes from immunoSEQ multiplex PCR, and its TCRdb copy is limited to in-frame clones, with some not included. This table has approximately 270,000 clones, around an eighth appearing once. Study findings and constraints: People with Type 1 diabetes carried modestly yet significantly shorter TCRB CDR3s in all four CD4+ subsets. Reduced insertions and increased deletions marked VDJ junctions in type 1 diabetes patients.

This chain links TRBV28 with TRBJ1-3; D possibly corresponds to TRBD1 (6 bases). This TCR derives from a man aged 25-45 years with type 1 diabetes. Sequenced input: naive CD4+ T cells from blood. Here the CDR3 DNA reads TGTGCCAGCAGCATTGGACAGATTGGAAACACCATATATTTT. Amino acids: CASSIGQIGNTIYF.